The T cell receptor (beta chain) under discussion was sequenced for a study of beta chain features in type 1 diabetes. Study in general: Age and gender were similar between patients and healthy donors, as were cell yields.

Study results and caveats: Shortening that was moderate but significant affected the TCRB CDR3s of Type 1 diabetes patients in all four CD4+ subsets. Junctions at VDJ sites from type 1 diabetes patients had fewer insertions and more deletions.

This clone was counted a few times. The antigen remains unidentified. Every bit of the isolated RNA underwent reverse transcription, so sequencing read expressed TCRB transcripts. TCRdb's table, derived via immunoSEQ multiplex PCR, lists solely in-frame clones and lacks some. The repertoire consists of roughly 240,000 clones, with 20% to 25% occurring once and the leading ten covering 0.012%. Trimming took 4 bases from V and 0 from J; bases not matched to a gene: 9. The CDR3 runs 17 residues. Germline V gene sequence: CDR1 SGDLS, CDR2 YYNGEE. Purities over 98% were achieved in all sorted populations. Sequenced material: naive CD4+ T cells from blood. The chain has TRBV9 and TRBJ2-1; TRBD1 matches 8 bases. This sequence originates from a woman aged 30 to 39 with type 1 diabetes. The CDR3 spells CASSPRTGLSSYNEQFF. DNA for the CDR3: TGTGCCAGCAGCCCCCGGACAGGGCTAAGCTCCTACAATGAGCAGTTCTTC.